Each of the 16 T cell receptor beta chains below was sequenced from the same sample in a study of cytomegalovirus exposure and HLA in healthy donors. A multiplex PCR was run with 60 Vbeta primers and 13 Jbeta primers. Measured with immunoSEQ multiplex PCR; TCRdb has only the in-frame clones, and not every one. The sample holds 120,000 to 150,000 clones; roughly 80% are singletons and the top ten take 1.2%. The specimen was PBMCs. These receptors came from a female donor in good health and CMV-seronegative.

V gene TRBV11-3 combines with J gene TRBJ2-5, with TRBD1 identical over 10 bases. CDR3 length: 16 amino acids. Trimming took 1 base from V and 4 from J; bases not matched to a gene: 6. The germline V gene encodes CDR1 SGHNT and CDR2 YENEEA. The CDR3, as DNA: TGTGCCAGCAGCTTAGGGCGGACAGGGGGAGGAGAGACCCAGTACTTC. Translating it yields CASSLGRTGGGETQYF. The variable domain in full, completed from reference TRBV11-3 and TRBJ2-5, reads EAGVVQSPRYKIIEKKQPVAFWCNPISGHNTLYWYLQNLGQGPELLIRYENEEAVDDSQLPKDRFSAERLKGVDSTLKIQPAELGDSAVYLCASSLGRTGGGETQYFGPGTRLLVL.

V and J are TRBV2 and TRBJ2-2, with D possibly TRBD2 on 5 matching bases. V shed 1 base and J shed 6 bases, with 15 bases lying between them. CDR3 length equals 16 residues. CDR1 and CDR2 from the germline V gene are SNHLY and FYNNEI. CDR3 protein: CASSEVGRRIPGELFF. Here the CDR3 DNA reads TGTGCCAGCAGTGAAGTTGGCAGGAGGATACCCGGGGAGCTGTTTTTT. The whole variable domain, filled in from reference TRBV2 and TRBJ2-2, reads EPEVTQTPSHQVTQMGQEVILRCVPISNHLYFYWYRQILGQKVEFLVSFYNNEISEKSEIFDDQFSVERPDGSNFTLKIRSTKLEDSAMYFCASSEVGRRIPGELFFGEGSRLTVL.

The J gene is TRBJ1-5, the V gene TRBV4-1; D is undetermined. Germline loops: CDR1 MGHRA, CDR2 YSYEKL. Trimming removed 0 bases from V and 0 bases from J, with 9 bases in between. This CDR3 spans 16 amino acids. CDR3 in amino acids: CASSQDENLSNQPQHF. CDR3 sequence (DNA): TGCGCCAGCAGCCAAGATGAGAACCTTAGCAATCAGCCCCAGCATTTT.

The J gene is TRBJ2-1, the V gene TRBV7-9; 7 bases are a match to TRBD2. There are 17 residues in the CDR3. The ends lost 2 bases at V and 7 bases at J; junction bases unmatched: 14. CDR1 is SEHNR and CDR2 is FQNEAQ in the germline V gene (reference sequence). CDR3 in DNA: TGTGCCAGCAGCTTACGAAGGATGCGGGAGTGGTGGAATGAGCAGTTCTTC. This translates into CASSLRRMREWWNEQFF.

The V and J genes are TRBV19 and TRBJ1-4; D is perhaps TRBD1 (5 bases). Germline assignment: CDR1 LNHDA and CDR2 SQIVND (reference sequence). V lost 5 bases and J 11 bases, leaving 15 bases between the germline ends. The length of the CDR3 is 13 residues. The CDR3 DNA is TGTGCCAGTAGTTACGCGGGGGAAGGGAAACTGTTTTTT. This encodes CASSYAGEGKLFF. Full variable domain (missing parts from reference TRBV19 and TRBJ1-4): DGGITQSPKYLFRKEGQNVTLSCEQNLNHDAMYWYRQDPGQGLRLIYYSQIVNDFQKGDIAEGYSVSREKKESFPLTVTSAQKNPTAFYLCASSYAGEGKLFFGSGTQLSVL.

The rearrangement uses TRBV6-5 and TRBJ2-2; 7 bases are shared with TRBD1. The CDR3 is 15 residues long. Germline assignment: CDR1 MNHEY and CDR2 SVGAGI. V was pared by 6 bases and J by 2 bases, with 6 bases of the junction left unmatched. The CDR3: CASSPDRANTGELFF. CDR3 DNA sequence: TGTGCCAGCAGCCCCGACAGGGCTAACACCGGGGAGCTGTTTTTT.

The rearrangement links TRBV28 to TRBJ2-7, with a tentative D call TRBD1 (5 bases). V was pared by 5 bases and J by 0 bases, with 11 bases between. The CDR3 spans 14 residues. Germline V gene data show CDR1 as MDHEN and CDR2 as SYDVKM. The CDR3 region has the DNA TGTGCCAGCAGTCCACCGGACAACTCCTACGAGCAGTACTTC. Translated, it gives CASSPPDNSYEQYF.

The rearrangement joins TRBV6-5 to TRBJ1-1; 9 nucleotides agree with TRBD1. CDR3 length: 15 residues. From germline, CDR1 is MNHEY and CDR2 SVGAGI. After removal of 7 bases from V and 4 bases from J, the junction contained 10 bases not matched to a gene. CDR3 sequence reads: CASTTTGTGSTEAFF. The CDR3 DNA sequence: TGTGCCAGCACCACTACCGGGACAGGGAGCACTGAAGCTTTCTTT.

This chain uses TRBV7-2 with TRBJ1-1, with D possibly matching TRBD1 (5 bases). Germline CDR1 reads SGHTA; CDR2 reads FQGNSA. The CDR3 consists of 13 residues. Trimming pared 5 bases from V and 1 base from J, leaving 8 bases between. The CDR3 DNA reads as TGTGCCAGCAGCATTACAGGGAACACTGAAGCTTTCTTT. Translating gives CASSITGNTEAFF.

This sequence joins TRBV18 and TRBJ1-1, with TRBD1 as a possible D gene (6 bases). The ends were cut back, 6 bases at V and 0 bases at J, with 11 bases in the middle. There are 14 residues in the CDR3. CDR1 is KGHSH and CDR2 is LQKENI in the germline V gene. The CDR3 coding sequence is TGTGCCAGCTCTCAACAGGGCCTGAACACTGAAGCTTTCTTT. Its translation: CASSQQGLNTEAFF. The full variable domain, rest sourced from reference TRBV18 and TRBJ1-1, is NAGVMQNPRHLVRRRGQEARLRCSPMKGHSHVYWYRQLPEEGLKFMVYLQKENIIDESGMPKERFSAEFPKEGPSILRIQQVVRGDSAAYFCASSQQGLNTEAFFGQGTRLTVV.

The CDR3 DNA reads as TGTGCCAGCAGCGCCCCGACTAGCAGCGGATCCTACGAGCAGTACTTC. This codes for CASSAPTSSGSYEQYF. The J gene is TRBJ2-7, the V gene TRBV7-9; TRBD2 agrees at 7 bases. This CDR3 has 16 residues. The V gene's germline CDR1 is SEHNR and CDR2 FQNEAQ (reference sequence). V shed 5 bases and J 1 base; nucleotides not matched to a gene: 11.

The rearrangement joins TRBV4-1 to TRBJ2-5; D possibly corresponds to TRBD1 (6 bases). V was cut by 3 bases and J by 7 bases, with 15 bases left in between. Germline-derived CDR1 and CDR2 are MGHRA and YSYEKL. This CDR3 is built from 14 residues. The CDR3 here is CASSHSGDPLTQYF. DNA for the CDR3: TGCGCCAGCAGCCATTCAGGGGACCCCCTGACCCAGTACTTC.

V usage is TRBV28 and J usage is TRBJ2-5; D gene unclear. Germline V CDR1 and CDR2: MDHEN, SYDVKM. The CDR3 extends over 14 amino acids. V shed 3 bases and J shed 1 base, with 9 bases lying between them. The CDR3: CASSFDIPQETQYF. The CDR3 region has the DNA TGTGCCAGCAGTTTCGACATACCCCAAGAGACCCAGTACTTC.

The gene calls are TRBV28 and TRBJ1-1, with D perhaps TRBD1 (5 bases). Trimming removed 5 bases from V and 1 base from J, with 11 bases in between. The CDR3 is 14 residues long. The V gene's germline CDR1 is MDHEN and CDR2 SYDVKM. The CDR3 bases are TGTGCCAGCAGTCCTCAGGGTTCGAACACTGAAGCTTTCTTT. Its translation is CASSPQGSNTEAFF. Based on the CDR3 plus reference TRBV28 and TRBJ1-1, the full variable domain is DVKVTQSSRYLVKRTGEKVFLECVQDMDHENMFWYRQDPGLGLRLIYFSYDVKMKEKGDIPEGYSVSREKKERFSLILESASTNQTSMYLCASSPQGSNTEAFFGQGTRLTVV.

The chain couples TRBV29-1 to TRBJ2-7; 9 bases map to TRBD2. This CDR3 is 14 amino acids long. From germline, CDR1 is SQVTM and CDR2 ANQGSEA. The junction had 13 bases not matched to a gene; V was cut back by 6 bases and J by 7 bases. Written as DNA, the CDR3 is TGCAGCGTGGACGGGACTAGCAGGTCCGGTGAGCAGTACTTC. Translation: CSVDGTSRSGEQYF.

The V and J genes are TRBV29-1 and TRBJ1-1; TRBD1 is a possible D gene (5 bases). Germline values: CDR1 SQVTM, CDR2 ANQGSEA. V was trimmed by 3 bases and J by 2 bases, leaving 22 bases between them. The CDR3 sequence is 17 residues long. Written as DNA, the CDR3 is TGCAGCGTTGAGCTCACCCCCGGTGAACGGACAAACACTGAAGCTTTCTTT. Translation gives CSVELTPGERTNTEAFF.